This T cell receptor (beta chain) was profiled in a study of T-cell reconstitution after alpha-beta-depleted transplantation in children. This clonotype was seen ten or more times. Preparation of the TCRbeta library involved a method that used unique molecular identifiers. MiXCR, applied by TCRdb to the PCR reads, yields one record per CDR3 protein. Of some 600,000 distinct CDR3 sequences in the sample, under 15% are singletons; the top ten hold approximately 2%. There are 11 residues in the CDR3. Germline loops: CDR1 SQVTM, CDR2 ANQGSEA. V lost 5 bases, J lost 15 bases, and 9 bases stayed unmatched. The sequence was obtained from a male patient aged 5 to 17 who had a stem cell transplant for acute myeloid leukemia, so the T cells may come from the graft donor. The starting material was PBMCs, mostly from graft donor cells, obtained 360 days after TCRalphabeta/CD19-depleted stem cell transplant. This sequence joins TRBV29-1 and TRBJ2-1; 8 nucleotides line up with TRBD2. DNA for the CDR3: TGCAGCGTTCTGACACCGGGACTAGGGTTCTTC. It yields the protein CSVLTPGLGFF.